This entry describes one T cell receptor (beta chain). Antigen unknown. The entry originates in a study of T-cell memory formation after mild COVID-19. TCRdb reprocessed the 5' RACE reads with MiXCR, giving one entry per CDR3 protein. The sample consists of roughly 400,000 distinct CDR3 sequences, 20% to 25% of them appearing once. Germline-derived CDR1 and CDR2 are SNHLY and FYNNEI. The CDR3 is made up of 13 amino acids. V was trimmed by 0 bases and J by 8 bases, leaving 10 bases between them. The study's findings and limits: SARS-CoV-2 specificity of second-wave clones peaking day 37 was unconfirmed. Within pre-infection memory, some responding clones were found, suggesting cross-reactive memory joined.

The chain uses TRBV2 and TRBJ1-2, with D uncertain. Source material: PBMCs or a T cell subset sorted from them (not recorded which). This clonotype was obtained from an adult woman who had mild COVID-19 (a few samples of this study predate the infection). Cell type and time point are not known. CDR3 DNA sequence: TGTGCCAGCAGTGAAGCTAGACACCCGGGCTACACCTTC. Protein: CASSEARHPGYTF.